Below are 3 T cell receptor beta chains sequenced from a single sample in a study of T cells in Graves' hyperthyroidism and ophthalmopathy. RNA transcripts gave rise to amplified TCR beta CDR3 regions. The HTBI set primed first-round TCR CDR3 RT-PCR. TCRdb ran MiXCR on the multiplex PCR reads and lists one entry per CDR3 protein. The table records over 300,000 distinct CDR3 sequences, around 14% of them present only once. Sequenced: blood. Receptor source: a woman aged 55-70 years with Graves' hyperthyroidism.

This clonotype was seen many times. V is TRBV12-3 or TRBV12-4 and J is TRBJ2-7, with 9 bases aligning to TRBD2. V was pared by 2 bases and J by 6 bases, with 14 bases of the junction left unmatched. This CDR3 has 17 residues. The CDR3 nucleotides are TGTGCCAGCAGTTTATTCGATAGGGCGGGAGGGCCCTCCGAGCAGTACTTC. This sequence encodes CASSLFDRAGGPSEQYF.

This chain uses TRBV9 with TRBJ2-7; 12 bases agree with TRBD1. CDR1 and CDR2 from the germline V gene are SGDLS and YYNGEE. The CDR3 is made up of 15 amino acids. V lost 4 bases, J lost 6 bases, and 8 bases stayed unmatched. The CDR3 DNA follows: TGTGCCAGCAGCCTCGCCGGGACAGGGGGCGCCGAGCAGTACTTC. This translates into CASSLAGTGGAEQYF.

The rearrangement joins TRBV25-1 to TRBJ2-1; 7 nucleotides align to TRBD2. Trimming at V came to 4 bases and at J to 0 bases, leaving 12 bases not matched to a gene. CDR1 and CDR2 (germline): MGHDK, SYGVNS. The CDR3 runs to 18 residues. CDR3 amino acids: CASSASSGLLSSYNEQFF. CDR3 DNA sequence: TGTGCCAGCAGTGCGTCTAGCGGACTATTGAGCTCCTACAATGAGCAGTTCTTC.